The source of this TCR beta chain is a study of blood T cell repertoires in COVID-19. The protocol was immunoSEQ multiplex PCR, while the TCRdb copy is restricted to in-frame clones and leaves out a portion. Of 30,000 to 40,000 clones listed, 85% are singletons. This clone was observed a single time. With V trimmed by 6 bases and J by 8 bases, 9 bases remained unmatched. The CDR3 contains 14 residues. Germline V gene sequence: CDR1 ENHRY, CDR2 SYGVKD. The chain carries TRBV10-3 and TRBJ2-1; 8 nucleotides match TRBD1. The receptor was isolated from a human donor with acute or convalescent COVID-19. The donor label of this sample is uncertain. Source material: peripheral blood. CDR3 protein: CAIRGLQGADEQFF. The CDR3 DNA follows: TGTGCCATCAGGGGTCTTCAGGGGGCCGATGAGCAGTTCTTC.